Below, one T cell receptor beta chain is given with its context. The CDR3 is 17 residues long. The V gene's germline CDR1 is LNHDA and CDR2 SQIVND (reference sequence). Trimming took off 2 bases at V and 6 bases at J, with 20 bases between the two ends. Researchers ran the PCR with 60 Vbeta and 13 Jbeta primers. TCRdb's copy holds only in-frame clones and misses some; the assay was immunoSEQ multiplex PCR. The table lists over 100,000 clones, nearly 65% of them singletons. The source of the sample is a study of cytomegalovirus exposure and HLA in healthy donors. The receptor was isolated from a human donor in good health. The specimen sequenced was PBMCs. This chain connects TRBV19 to TRBJ1-5; D not certain. CDR3 region: CASSITVNSLVGQPQHF. CDR3 nucleotide sequence: TGTGCCAGTAGTATAACTGTAAACAGCCTTGTAGGTCAGCCCCAGCATTTT.